The 8 T cell receptor beta chains presented below share a single source sample, sequenced in a study of blood T cell repertoires in COVID-19. Repertoires were generated with immunoSEQ multiplex PCR, while TCRdb's copy carries only in-frame clones and drops some. The sample shows 300,000 to 350,000 clones, roughly 88% of them seen only once. Sequencing was done on a sample of peripheral blood. All receptors come from a woman in her 30s with COVID-19, enrolled during active disease.

The chain couples TRBV10-3 to TRBJ2-1, with D possibly matching TRBD1 (6 bases). Trimming pared 0 bases from V and 4 bases from J, leaving 13 bases between. The CDR3 has 16 amino acids. Per germline, CDR1 ENHRY and CDR2 SYGVKD. This CDR3 reads CAISESGTPRYNEQFF. In DNA, the CDR3 is TGTGCCATCAGTGAGTCAGGGACACCCAGATACAATGAGCAGTTCTTC.

There are a few counts of this clone. This rearrangement joins TRBV30 to TRBJ1-2, with 7 bases identical to TRBD1. The CDR3 spans 16 residues. With 2 bases clipped from V and 5 bases from J, the junction kept 14 bases outside the gene matches. The V gene's germline CDR1 is GTSNPN and CDR2 SVGIG (reference sequence). CDR3 in amino acids: CAWSKGPGDSSYGYTF. The DNA for the CDR3 is TGTGCCTGGAGTAAAGGACCCGGGGACAGCTCTTATGGCTACACCTTC.

V and J are TRBV7-3 and TRBJ2-1; a possible D gene is TRBD2 (6 bases). Germline values: CDR1 SGHTA, CDR2 FQGTGA. There are 15 residues in the CDR3. The ends were cut back, 5 bases at V and 3 bases at J, with 14 bases in the middle. The CDR3 here is CASSPGIADYNEQFF. In nucleotides, the CDR3 is TGTGCCAGCAGCCCGGGTATAGCGGACTACAATGAGCAGTTCTTC.

In its sample, this clone was seen once. The rearrangement joins TRBV5-1 to TRBJ1-3, with 10 bases that match TRBD1. CDR3 length: 18 amino acids. After removal of 1 base from V and 0 bases from J, the junction contained 7 bases not matched to a gene. Germline-derived CDR1 and CDR2 are SGHRS and YFSETQ. DNA of the CDR3: TGCGCCAGCAGCTTGACGGGACAGGGGATGTACTCTGGAAACACCATATATTTT. The encoded protein is CASSLTGQGMYSGNTIYF. Filled out from reference TRBV5-1 and TRBJ1-3, the complete variable domain reads KAGVTQTPRYLIKTRGQQVTLSCSPISGHRSVSWYQQTPGQGLQFLFEYFSETQRNKGNFPGRFSGRQFSNSRSEMNVSTLELGDSALYLCASSLTGQGMYSGNTIYFGEGSWLTVV.

The chain combines TRBV9 with TRBJ1-4, with 7 bases fitting TRBD1. Germline V CDR1 and CDR2: SGDLS, YYNGEE. Trimming removed 5 bases from V and 3 bases from J; junction bases left unmatched: 1. CDR3 length: 13 residues. In DNA, the CDR3 is TGTGCCAGCAGAGGGGGCCCTAATGAAAAACTGTTTTTT. It codes for CASRGGPNEKLFF.

The V call is TRBV20-1, the J call TRBJ2-7; D might be TRBD2 (5 bases). Trimming removed 3 bases at V and 0 bases at J, with 12 bases between. Germline V gene lookup returns CDR1 DFQATT and CDR2 SNEGSKA (reference sequence). CDR3 length equals 14 residues. CDR3 loop: CSASPPGGSYEQYF. The DNA for the CDR3 is TGCAGTGCTAGTCCCCCCGGAGGCTCCTACGAGCAGTACTTC.

This clone has only a few counts. V gene TRBV15 combines with J gene TRBJ2-2; 10 bases line up with TRBD1. Per the germline V gene, CDR1 is LNHNV and CDR2 is YYDKDF (reference sequence). The CDR3 contains 16 residues. V was pared by 0 bases and J by 4 bases, with 2 bases of the junction left unmatched. CDR3 in amino acids: CATSREGTGVTGELFF. As DNA, the CDR3 is TGTGCCACCAGCAGAGAGGGGACAGGGGTCACCGGGGAGCTGTTTTTT.

The CDR3 region has the DNA TGTGCCTGGAGGCCGTTCCAGGTGCCAGTGGGAGCTTTCTTT. It specifies CAWRPFQVPVGAFF. The genes are TRBV30 and TRBJ1-1; D is uncertain. This CDR3 region has 14 residues. Between the trimmed V and J ends, which lost 3 bases and 10 bases, there was a span of 21 bases. Germline lookup yields CDR1 GTSNPN and CDR2 SVGIG (reference sequence).